Below are 29 T cell receptor beta chains sequenced from a single sample in a study of CD8 T cells in Susac syndrome. The RNA input was about 0.5 to 1 ug, and it was reverse transcribed with random hexamers. Via MiXCR, TCRdb re-called the immunoSEQ multiplex PCR reads, giving one row per CDR3 protein. The sample holds fewer than 85,000 distinct CDR3 sequences, 85% to 95% seen once. Sequenced sample: CD8+ T cells from PBMCs. The receptors here all came from a human donor with multiple sclerosis.

The chain carries TRBV3-1 and TRBJ1-2; perhaps TRBD1 as D (5 bases). Germline values: CDR1 LGHDT, CDR2 YNNKEL (reference sequence). V was pared by 3 bases and J by 0 bases, with 8 bases between. The CDR3 consists of 14 residues. The CDR3 protein is CASSQGPANYGYTF. CDR3 DNA sequence: TGTGCCAGCAGCCAGGGACCTGCTAACTATGGCTACACCTTC.

The chain employs TRBV7-9 and TRBJ2-7; 8 bases are shared with TRBD1. Germline assignment: CDR1 SEHNR and CDR2 FQNEAQ (reference sequence). The CDR3 extends over 17 amino acids. The ends lost 5 bases at V and 3 bases at J; junction bases unmatched: 15. The CDR3 region is CASSAETGARGSYEQYF. The CDR3 region has the DNA TGTGCCAGCAGCGCTGAGACAGGGGCACGGGGTAGCTACGAGCAGTACTTC.

This chain joins TRBV5-4 and TRBJ2-7; TRBD2 might be the D (6 bases). CDR1 and CDR2 (germline): SGHNT, YYREEE (reference sequence). This CDR3 comprises 15 residues. With 0 bases removed from V and 1 base from J, the gap between germline ends came to 11 bases. Here the CDR3 reads CASSLDRGESYEQYF. The DNA for the CDR3 is TGTGCCAGCAGCTTGGATCGCGGGGAGTCCTACGAGCAGTACTTC.

The gene calls are TRBV9 and TRBJ2-7; D tentatively reads TRBD1 or TRBD2 (5 bases each). The germline V gene has CDR1 SGDLS and CDR2 YYNGEE. V was trimmed by 0 bases and J by 4 bases, leaving 14 bases between them. The CDR3 has 15 residues. This CDR3 reads CASSVATGRTYEQYF. The CDR3 DNA reads as TGTGCCAGCAGCGTAGCTACGGGGCGGACTTACGAGCAGTACTTC.

The chain links TRBV4-3 to TRBJ1-2, with TRBD1 identical over 9 bases. Trimming took 0 bases from V and 4 from J; bases not matched to a gene: 3. CDR1 LGHNA and CDR2 YSLEER come from the germline V gene. There are 15 residues in the CDR3. The CDR3 bases are TGCGCCAGCAGCCAAGAGACAGGGGGAAGCTATGGCTACACCTTC. It specifies CASSQETGGSYGYTF.

The genes are TRBV19 and TRBJ1-2; no clear D. The CDR3 contains 12 residues. The germline V and J ends were trimmed by 7 bases and 4 bases, with 10 bases remaining between them. Germline V gene sequence: CDR1 LNHDA, CDR2 SQIVND (reference sequence). The CDR3 nucleotides are TGTGCCAGTACCTCCGACGCCTATGGCTACACCTTC. It yields the protein CASTSDAYGYTF.

The chain couples TRBV29-1 to TRBJ1-4; TRBD1 matches 8 bases. CDR1 SQVTM and CDR2 ANQGSEA come from the germline V gene. V lost 0 bases, J lost 6 bases, and 6 bases stayed unmatched. The CDR3 has 15 amino acids. The CDR3 DNA reads TGCAGCGTTGAAGATCGAGGACAGGGACATGAAAAACTGTTTTTT. This translates into CSVEDRGQGHEKLFF.

This clonotype was detected only once. This chain links TRBV13 with TRBJ2-7; D possibly corresponds to TRBD1 (6 bases). Germline V gene data show CDR1 as PRHDT and CDR2 as FYEKMQ (reference sequence). Trimming took off 5 bases at V and 5 bases at J, with 10 bases between the two ends. The CDR3 contains 12 residues. CDR3 DNA: TGTGCCAGCAGCGCCCAGGGGAACGAGCAGTACTTC. Its translation is CASSAQGNEQYF.

This chain joins TRBV24-1 and TRBJ2-1; 8 bases agree with TRBD2. The CDR3 length is 17 residues. Trimming took 4 bases from V and 6 from J; bases not matched to a gene: 13. Germline CDR1 and CDR2: KGHDR and SFDVKD. CDR3 in amino acids: CATSERELSGRFNEQFF. The CDR3 DNA follows: TGTGCCACCAGTGAAAGGGAGTTGAGCGGGAGATTCAATGAGCAGTTCTTC.

This chain links TRBV13 with TRBJ2-5; TRBD1 agrees at 7 bases. CDR3 length: 13 amino acids. CDR1 is PRHDT, CDR2 FYEKMQ, per germline (reference sequence). J was trimmed by 3 bases and V by 5 bases; bases with no gene match: 3. The CDR3 here is CASSDRDEETQYF. CDR3 nucleotides: TGTGCCAGCAGCGACAGGGACGAAGAGACCCAGTACTTC. Based on the CDR3 plus reference TRBV13 and TRBJ2-5, the full variable domain is AAGVIQSPRHLIKEKRETATLKCYPIPRHDTVYWYQQGPGQDPQFLISFYEKMQSDKGSIPDRFSAQQFSDYHSELNMSSLELGDSALYFCASSDRDEETQYFGPGTRLLVL.

This chain connects TRBV6-2 or TRBV6-3 to TRBJ1-1; the D is unclear. This CDR3 contains 13 residues. Trimming pared 4 bases from V and 4 bases from J, leaving 10 bases between. Germline V gives CDR1 MNHEY, CDR2 SVGEGT. DNA for the CDR3: TGTGCCAGCAGTTTCTCATACAGCACTGAAGCTTTCTTT. Translated: CASSFSYSTEAFF.

The chain joins TRBV27 to TRBJ1-5; D is possibly TRBD1 (6 bases). The CDR3 is 15 amino acids. Germline V gene lookup returns CDR1 MNHEY and CDR2 SMNVEV (reference sequence). Trimming stripped 8 bases from V and 0 bases from J, with 14 bases between. CDR3 in DNA: TGTGCCAGCGGTCAGGGGACCCTTAGCAATCAGCCCCAGCATTTT. This sequence encodes CASGQGTLSNQPQHF.

The chain carries TRBV4-2 and TRBJ2-7; the D gene could be TRBD1 or TRBD2 (6 bases each). The V gene's germline CDR1 is LGHNA and CDR2 YNFKEQ. The CDR3 has 15 residues. The V end was cut by 4 bases, the J end by 4 bases, with 17 bases between. The CDR3: CASSPISEGEYEQYF. The DNA of the CDR3 is TGTGCCAGCAGCCCCATTTCGGAGGGGGAATACGAGCAGTACTTC.

The chain has TRBV12-5 and TRBJ1-1, with D unclear. The germline gives CDR1 LGHNT, CDR2 FRNRAP. V was cut by 1 base and J by 7 bases, with 4 bases left in between. CDR3 length: 11 amino acids. In DNA form, the CDR3 reads TGTGCTAGTGGTTTGGGCAGTGAAGCTTTCTTT. Translation gives CASGLGSEAFF.

The chain couples TRBV6-5 to TRBJ2-2, with D tentatively TRBD1 or TRBD2 (5 bases each). This CDR3 comprises 15 residues. Germline CDR1 reads MNHEY; CDR2 reads SVGAGI. The V end was cut by 5 bases, the J end by 3 bases, with 13 bases between. The CDR3 nucleotides read TGTGCCAGCAGTACCGGGGTGGGACACACCGGGGAGCTGTTTTTT. Translated: CASSTGVGHTGELFF.

The chain couples TRBV13 to TRBJ2-7, with TRBD1 matching over 8 bases. V gave up 5 bases and J gave up 2 bases; unmatched junction bases: 8. CDR1 is PRHDT, CDR2 FYEKMQ, per germline (reference sequence). The CDR3 has 15 amino acids. DNA of the CDR3: TGTGCCAGCAGCGCCCAGACAGGGGCCGCCTACGAGCAGTACTTC. This translates into CASSAQTGAAYEQYF.

The chain has TRBV13 and TRBJ1-5; weak D call: TRBD1 (6 bases). Germline V lookup: CDR1 PRHDT, CDR2 FYEKMQ (reference sequence). The CDR3 contains 14 residues. V lost 6 bases and J 4 bases, leaving 13 bases between the germline ends. The CDR3 spells CASSLGQYNQPQHF. CDR3 sequence (DNA): TGTGCCAGCAGTCTTGGACAGTATAATCAGCCCCAGCATTTT.

The chain has TRBV30 and TRBJ1-4; D unclear. Trimming cost V 0 bases and J 3 bases, with 5 bases left between them. The CDR3 sequence is 13 residues long. Germline values: CDR1 GTSNPN, CDR2 SVGIG (reference sequence). In DNA, the CDR3 is TGTGCCTGGAGTGTGTGGGCTAATGAAAAACTGTTTTTT. It codes for CAWSVWANEKLFF. Combining the CDR3 with reference TRBV30 and TRBJ1-4 gives the whole variable domain SQTIHQWPATLVQPVGSPLSLECTVEGTSNPNLYWYRQAAGRGLQLLFYSVGIGQISSEVPQNLSASRPQDRQFILSSKKLLLSDSGFYLCAWSVWANEKLFFGSGTQLSVL.

This chain links TRBV9 with TRBJ2-1; 9 bases are shared with TRBD1. The V gene's germline CDR1 is SGDLS and CDR2 YYNGEE. CDR3 length: 14 amino acids. The junction had 6 bases not matched to a gene; V was cut back by 4 bases and J by 7 bases. The chain's CDR3 is CASSSGTGFNEQFF. CDR3 nucleotides: TGTGCCAGCAGCTCCGGGACAGGGTTTAATGAGCAGTTCTTC.

The V gene is TRBV30, the J gene TRBJ2-3; D is possibly TRBD1 (6 bases). Looked up from germline, CDR1 is GTSNPN and CDR2 is SVGIG (reference sequence). The CDR3 is 14 amino acids. The V and J ends lost 3 bases and 1 base respectively, with 11 bases between them. The CDR3 nucleotides are TGTGCCTGGAGCGTTGAGGGGGGCACAGATACGCAGTATTTT. Amino acid sequence: CAWSVEGGTDTQYF.

The V gene is TRBV7-9, the J gene TRBJ2-1; D possibly corresponds to TRBD1 (5 bases). The CDR3 is made up of 11 amino acids. Germline V lookup: CDR1 SEHNR, CDR2 FQNEAQ (reference sequence). V gave up 8 bases and J gave up 12 bases, with 14 bases separating them. The CDR3 protein is CASLVGLLQFF. In DNA form, the CDR3 reads TGTGCCAGCTTGGTGGGGCTTTTGCAGTTCTTC.

The gene calls are TRBV4-2 and TRBJ2-1; the match to TRBD2 covers 7 bases. V trimming: 6 bases; J trimming: 3 bases; junction bases outside the gene matches: 14. Per germline, CDR1 LGHNA and CDR2 YNFKEQ. The CDR3 sequence is 17 residues long. The CDR3 sequence is CASSPRGSSGVYNEQFF. DNA for the CDR3: TGTGCCAGCAGTCCCCGCGGGTCTAGCGGCGTCTACAATGAGCAGTTCTTC.

The gene calls are TRBV5-4 and TRBJ2-1, with D unclear. The CDR3 is 11 residues long. Trimming removed 3 bases at V and 8 bases at J, with 6 bases between. Germline CDR1 SGHNT, CDR2 YYREEE (reference sequence). The CDR3 DNA reads TGTGCCAGCAGCTCCACTTATGAGCAGTTCTTC. It codes for CASSSTYEQFF. Full variable domain (rest looked up from reference TRBV5-4 and TRBJ2-1): ETGVTQSPTHLIKTRGQQVTLRCSSQSGHNTVSWYQQALGQGPQFIFQYYREEENGRGNFPPRFSGLQFPNYSSELNVNALELDDSALYLCASSSTYEQFFGPGTRLTVL.

Only one count was recorded for this clonotype. The chain uses TRBV29-1 and TRBJ1-1; TRBD1 is a possible D gene (5 bases). Trimming took off 7 bases at V and 4 bases at J, with 16 bases between the two ends. Germline lookup yields CDR1 SQVTM and CDR2 ANQGSEA. The CDR3 extends over 13 amino acids. CDR3 sequence (DNA): TGCAGCGGTGGGGGTACGGGGGGCACTGAAGCTTTCTTT. Amino acids: CSGGGTGGTEAFF.

This chain links TRBV25-1 with TRBJ2-2; D gene uncertain. Germline V gives CDR1 MGHDK, CDR2 SYGVNS. V lost 3 bases, J lost 0 bases, and 8 bases lay in between. The CDR3 extends over 15 amino acids. The chain's CDR3 is CASSERMSNTGELFF. The CDR3 DNA reads TGTGCCAGCAGTGAGAGAATGTCGAACACCGGGGAGCTGTTTTTT. Together with reference TRBV25-1 and TRBJ2-2, the CDR3 gives the full variable domain: EADIYQTPRYLVIGTGKKITLECSQTMGHDKMYWYQQDPGMELHLIHYSYGVNSTEKGDLSSESTVSRIRTEHFPLTLESARPSHTSQYLCASSERMSNTGELFFGEGSRLTVL.

CDR3 DNA: TGCGCCAGCAGCCAAGATTTCGGGAACTCCTACGAGCAGTACTTC. The encoded protein is CASSQDFGNSYEQYF. This chain joins TRBV4-1 and TRBJ2-7, with D possibly TRBD2 on 5 matching bases. Trimming pared 0 bases from V and 0 bases from J, leaving 9 bases between. CDR1 is MGHRA and CDR2 is YSYEKL in the germline V gene. This CDR3 contains 15 residues.

The V gene is TRBV27, the J gene TRBJ1-1; weak D call: TRBD1 (6 bases). Trimming removed 0 bases at V and 4 bases at J, with 12 bases between. Germline loops: CDR1 MNHEY, CDR2 SMNVEV (reference sequence). The CDR3 runs 15 residues. The chain's CDR3 is CASSLSSRGGTEAFF. Here the CDR3 DNA reads TGTGCCAGCAGTTTATCGTCCAGGGGTGGCACTGAAGCTTTCTTT.

This chain joins TRBV5-4 and TRBJ2-7; 11 nucleotides agree with TRBD2. The CDR3 is 15 residues long. The J segment lost 3 bases and the V segment lost 1 base, leaving 3 bases of the junction unmatched. Germline V CDR1 and CDR2: SGHNT, YYREEE (reference sequence). The CDR3 spells CASSLTGTSGYEQYF. CDR3 in DNA: TGTGCCAGCAGCTTGACCGGGACTAGCGGCTACGAGCAGTACTTC. The variable domain in full, with the rest retrieved from reference TRBV5-4 and TRBJ2-7, is ETGVTQSPTHLIKTRGQQVTLRCSSQSGHNTVSWYQQALGQGPQFIFQYYREEENGRGNFPPRFSGLQFPNYSSELNVNALELDDSALYLCASSLTGTSGYEQYFGPGTRLTVT.

This chain links TRBV4-3 with TRBJ2-7, with 10 nucleotides matching TRBD1. Trimming at V came to 4 bases and at J to 7 bases, leaving 7 bases not matched to a gene. Germline CDR1 reads LGHNA; CDR2 reads YSLEER. The CDR3 spans 14 residues. The CDR3 sequence is CASSLDRGHDEQYF. CDR3 nucleotide sequence: TGCGCCAGCAGCCTAGACAGGGGGCATGATGAGCAGTACTTC.